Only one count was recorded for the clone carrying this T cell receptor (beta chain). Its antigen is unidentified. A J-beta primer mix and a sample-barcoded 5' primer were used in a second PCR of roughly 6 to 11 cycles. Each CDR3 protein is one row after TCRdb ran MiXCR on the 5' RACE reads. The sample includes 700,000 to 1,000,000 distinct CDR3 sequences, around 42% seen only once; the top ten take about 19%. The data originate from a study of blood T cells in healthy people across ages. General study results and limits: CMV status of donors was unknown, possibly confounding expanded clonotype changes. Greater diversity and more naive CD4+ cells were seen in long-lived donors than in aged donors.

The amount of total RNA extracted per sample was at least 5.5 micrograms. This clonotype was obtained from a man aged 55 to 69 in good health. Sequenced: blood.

DNA for the CDR3: TGTGCCATCAGTGATCCAACCCACGATATCTCCGGAAACACCATATATTTT. This codes for CAISDPTHDISGNTIYF. The rearrangement links TRBV10-3 to TRBJ1-3; D gene uncertain. Germline-derived CDR1 and CDR2 are ENHRY and SYGVKD. V was clipped by 3 bases and J by 4 bases, with 19 bases between them. The length of the CDR3 is 17 residues.